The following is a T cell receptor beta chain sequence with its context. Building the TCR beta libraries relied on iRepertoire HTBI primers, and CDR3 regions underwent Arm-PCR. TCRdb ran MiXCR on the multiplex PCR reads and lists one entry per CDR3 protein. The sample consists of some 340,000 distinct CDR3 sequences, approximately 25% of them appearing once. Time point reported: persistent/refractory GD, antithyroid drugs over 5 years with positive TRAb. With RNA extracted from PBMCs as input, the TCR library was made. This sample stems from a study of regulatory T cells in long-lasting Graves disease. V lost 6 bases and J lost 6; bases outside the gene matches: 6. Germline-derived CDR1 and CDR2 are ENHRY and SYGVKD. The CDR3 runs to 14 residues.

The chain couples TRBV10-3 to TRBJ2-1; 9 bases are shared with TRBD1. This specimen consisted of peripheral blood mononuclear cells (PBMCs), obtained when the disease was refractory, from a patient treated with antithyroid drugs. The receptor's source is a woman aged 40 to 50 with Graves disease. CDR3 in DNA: TGTGCCATCAGGACGGACAGGGGTGGCAATGAGCAGTTCTTC. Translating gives CAIRTDRGGNEQFF.